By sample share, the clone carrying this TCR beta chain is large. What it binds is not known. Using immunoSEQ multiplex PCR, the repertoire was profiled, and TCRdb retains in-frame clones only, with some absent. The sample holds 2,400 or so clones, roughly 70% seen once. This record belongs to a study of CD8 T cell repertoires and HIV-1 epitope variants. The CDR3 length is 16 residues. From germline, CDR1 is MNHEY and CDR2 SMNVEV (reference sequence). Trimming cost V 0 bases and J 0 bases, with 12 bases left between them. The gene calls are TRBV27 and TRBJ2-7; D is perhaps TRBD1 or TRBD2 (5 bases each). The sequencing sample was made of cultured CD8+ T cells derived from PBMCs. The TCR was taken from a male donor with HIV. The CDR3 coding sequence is TGTGCCAGCAGTTTATCGGTTGGGACGTACTCCTACGAGCAGTACTTC. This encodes CASSLSVGTYSYEQYF.